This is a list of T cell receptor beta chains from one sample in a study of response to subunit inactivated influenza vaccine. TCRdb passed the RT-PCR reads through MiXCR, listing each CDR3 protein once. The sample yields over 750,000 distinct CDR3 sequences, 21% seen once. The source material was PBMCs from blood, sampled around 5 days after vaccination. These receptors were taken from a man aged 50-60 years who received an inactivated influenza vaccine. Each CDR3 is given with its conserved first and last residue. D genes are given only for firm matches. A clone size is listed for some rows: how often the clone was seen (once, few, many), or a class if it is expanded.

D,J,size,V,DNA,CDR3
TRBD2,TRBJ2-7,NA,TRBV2,TGTGCCAGCAGTGAATATGGTTCTTTGTGGCTAGCGGGAGCCCAACAGAACTACGAGCAGTACTTC,CASSEYGSLWLAGAQQNYEQYF
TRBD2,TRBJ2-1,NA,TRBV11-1,TGTGCCAGCAGCATAGGTCTAGCGGGGGCCCGTCTGTTCTTC,CASSIGLAGARLFF
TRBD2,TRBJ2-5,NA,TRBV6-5,TGTGCCAGCAGTTACTCGGGGGGCAGTGGGACTAGCTTGGAGACCCAGTACTTC,CASSYSGGSGTSLETQYF
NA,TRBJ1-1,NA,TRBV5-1,TGCGCCAGCAGCTTGGAACAGGGTCACACTGAAGCTTTCTTT,CASSLEQGHTEAFF
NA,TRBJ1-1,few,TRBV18,TGTGCCAGCTCACCACCCACCGGCGGCATGAACACTGAAGCTTTCTTT,CASSPPTGGMNTEAFF
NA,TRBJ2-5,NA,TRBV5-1,TGCGCCAGCAGCGCCAGGGGACACCGCCAAGAGACCCAGTACTTC,CASSARGHRQETQYF
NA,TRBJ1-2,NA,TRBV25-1,TGTGCCAGCAGTACGGGACAAGGGTATCTTGGCTACACCTTC,CASSTGQGYLGYTF
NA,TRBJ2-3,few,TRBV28,TGTGCCAGCAGTTTCCTACCACACACAGATACGCAGTATTTT,CASSFLPHTDTQYF
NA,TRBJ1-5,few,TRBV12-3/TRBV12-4,TGTGCCAGCACCAACAACAGGTATCATAGCAATCAGCCCCAGCATTTT,CASTNNRYHSNQPQHF
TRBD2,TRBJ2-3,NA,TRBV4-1,TGCGCCAGCAGCGATATGGGGGGGACAGATACGCAGTATTTT,CASSDMGGTDTQYF
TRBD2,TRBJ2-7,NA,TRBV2,TGTGCCAGCAGTGCAAGCGGGAGGGCCTCGTACGAGCAGTACTTC,CASSASGRASYEQYF
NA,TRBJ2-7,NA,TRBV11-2,TGTGCCAGCAGCGGATTCAGGGGGGGTCTCGAGCAGTACTTC,CASSGFRGGLEQYF
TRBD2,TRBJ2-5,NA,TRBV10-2,TGCGCCAGCAGTGACACTAGCGGGGGAAAAGAGACCCAGTACTTC,CASSDTSGGKETQYF
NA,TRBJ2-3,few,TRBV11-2,TGTGCCAGCAGCTTCGGACGTTCTAGCACAGATACGCAGTATTTT,CASSFGRSSTDTQYF
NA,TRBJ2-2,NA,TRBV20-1,TGCAGTGCTAAACAAGGGACTCCCAACACCGGGGAGCTGTTTTTT,CSAKQGTPNTGELFF
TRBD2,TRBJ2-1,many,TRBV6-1,TGTGCCAGCAGGACTAGCGCAAACAATGAGCAGTTCTTC,CASRTSANNEQFF
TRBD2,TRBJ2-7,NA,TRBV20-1,TGCAGTGCGGGGACTAGCCGAATTTACGAGCAGTACTTC,CSAGTSRIYEQYF
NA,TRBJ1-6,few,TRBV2,TGTGCCAGCAGTGACGACGGTTACCATTCACCCCTCCACTTT,CASSDDGYHSPLHF
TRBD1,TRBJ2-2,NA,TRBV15,TGTGCCACCAGCAGAGATATGGGACAGGGGTACACCGGGGAGCTGTTTTTT,CATSRDMGQGYTGELFF
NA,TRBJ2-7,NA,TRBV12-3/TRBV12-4,TGTGCCAGCAGCCCCTACGGGGGCTCCTACGAGCAGTACTTC,CASSPYGGSYEQYF
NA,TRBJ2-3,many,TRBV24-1,TGTGCCACCAGTGAAACAGCAGATACGCAGTATTTT,CATSETADTQYF
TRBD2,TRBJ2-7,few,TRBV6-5,TGTGCCAGCAGTTACTCCCCGGGACTAGCCTTCCCCTACGAGCAGTACTTC,CASSYSPGLAFPYEQYF
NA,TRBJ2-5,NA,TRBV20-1,TGCAGTGCTAGTAAAGGGGGAGAGACCCAGTACTTC,CSASKGGETQYF